This TCR beta chain was captured by sequencing in a study of blood T cell repertoires in COVID-19. As for the study in general: Whether acute or convalescent, the COVID-19 samples came from the United States, Italy and Spain. Sources were T cells, B-cell-depleted T cells, or PBMCs; the material itself was cDNA or gDNA.

Trimming took 6 bases from V and 1 from J; bases not matched to a gene: 11. CDR3 length: 16 amino acids. Germline V gene sequence: CDR1 SGHVS, CDR2 FQNEAQ. Measured with immunoSEQ multiplex PCR; TCRdb has only the in-frame clones, and not every one. The sample holds some 250,000 clones, 80% to 90% seen once. The J gene is TRBJ2-7, the V gene TRBV7-8; 8 bases are shared with TRBD2. Material: peripheral blood. The TCR was taken from a man between 60 and 75 years old with acute or convalescent COVID-19. CDR3 DNA sequence: TGTGCCAGCAGTCGGGTCTCGGGAGGGATGTCCTACGAGCAGTACTTC. It yields the protein CASSRVSGGMSYEQYF.